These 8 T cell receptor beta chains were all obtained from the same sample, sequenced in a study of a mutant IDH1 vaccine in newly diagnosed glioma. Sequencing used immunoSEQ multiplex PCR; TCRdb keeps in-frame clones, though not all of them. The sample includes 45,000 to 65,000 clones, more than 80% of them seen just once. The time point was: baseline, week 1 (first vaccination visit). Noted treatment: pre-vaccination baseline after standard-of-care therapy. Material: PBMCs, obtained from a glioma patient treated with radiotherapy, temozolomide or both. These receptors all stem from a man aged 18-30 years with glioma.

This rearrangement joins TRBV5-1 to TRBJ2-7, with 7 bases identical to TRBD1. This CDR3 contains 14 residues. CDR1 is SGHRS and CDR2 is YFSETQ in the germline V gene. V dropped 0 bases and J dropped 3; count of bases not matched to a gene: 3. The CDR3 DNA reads TGCGCCAGCAGCTTGGGACAGGGCATCTACGAGCAGTACTTC. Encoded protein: CASSLGQGIYEQYF.

CDR3 in DNA: TGTGCCAGCAGTTACCGACAGGGGAACACTGAAGCTTTCTTT. Its protein is CASSYRQGNTEAFF. The V gene is TRBV27, the J gene TRBJ1-1; 7 bases line up with TRBD1. Germline loops: CDR1 MNHEY, CDR2 SMNVEV (reference sequence). Trimming cost V 4 bases and J 1 base; bases outside gene matches: 3. The CDR3 is 14 amino acids.

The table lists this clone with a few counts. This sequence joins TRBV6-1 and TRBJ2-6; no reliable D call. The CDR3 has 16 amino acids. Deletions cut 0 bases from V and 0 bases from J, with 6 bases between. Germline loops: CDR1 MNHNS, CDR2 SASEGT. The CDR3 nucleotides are TGTGCCAGCAGTGAAGCGCTTAGCTCTGGGGCCAACGTCCTGACTTTC. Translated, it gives CASSEALSSGANVLTF.

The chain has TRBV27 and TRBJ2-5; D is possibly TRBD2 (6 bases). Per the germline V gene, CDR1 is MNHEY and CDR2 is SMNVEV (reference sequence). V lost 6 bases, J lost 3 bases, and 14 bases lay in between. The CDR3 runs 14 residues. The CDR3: CASSRGLFKETQYF. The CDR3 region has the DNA TGTGCCAGCAGCCGGGGACTGTTTAAAGAGACCCAGTACTTC.

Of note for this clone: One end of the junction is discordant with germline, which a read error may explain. CDR3 nucleotides: TGTGCTAGCAGTCTGGGTCAGGGGGGTGAGCAGTTCTTC. It translates to CASSLGQGGEQFF. The chain joins TRBV7-7 to TRBJ2-1, with D possibly matching TRBD1 (7 bases). The CDR3 is 13 residues long. The germline CDR1 and CDR2 sequences are SSHAT and FNYEAQ (reference sequence).

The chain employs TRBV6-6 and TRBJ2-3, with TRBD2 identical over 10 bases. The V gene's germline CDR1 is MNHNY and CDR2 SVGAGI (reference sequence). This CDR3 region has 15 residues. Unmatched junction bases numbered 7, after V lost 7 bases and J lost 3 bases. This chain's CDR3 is CASTRGAGGTDTQYF. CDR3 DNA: TGTGCCAGCACCCGGGGAGCGGGGGGGACAGATACGCAGTATTTT.

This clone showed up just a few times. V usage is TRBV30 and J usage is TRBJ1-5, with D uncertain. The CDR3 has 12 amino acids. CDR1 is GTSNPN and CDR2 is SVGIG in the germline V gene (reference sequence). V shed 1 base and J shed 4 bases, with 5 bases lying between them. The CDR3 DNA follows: TGTGCCTGGAGTGGACGGAATCAGCCCCAGCATTTT. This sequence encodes CAWSGRNQPQHF.

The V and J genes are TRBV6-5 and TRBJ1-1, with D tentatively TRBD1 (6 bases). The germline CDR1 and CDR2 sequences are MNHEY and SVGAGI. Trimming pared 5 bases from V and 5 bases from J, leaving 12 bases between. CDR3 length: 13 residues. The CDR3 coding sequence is TGTGCCAGCAGTAACAGGGAGAATACTGAAGCTTTCTTT. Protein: CASSNRENTEAFF.